Below, 5 T cell receptor beta chains from the same sample are listed, as sequenced in a study of blood T cell repertoires in COVID-19. Assay used: immunoSEQ multiplex PCR; TCRdb lists only in-frame clones, some missing. The repertoire consists of under 300,000 clones, with 89% occurring once and the leading ten covering 0.94%. Sequenced input: peripheral blood. These receptors came from a woman in her 40s who had recovered from COVID-19.

The chain joins TRBV5-1 to TRBJ1-4; D perhaps matches TRBD1 (5 bases). Trimming took off 2 bases at V and 7 bases at J, with 12 bases between the two ends. The germline gives CDR1 SGHRS, CDR2 YFSETQ. The CDR3 consists of 14 residues. The CDR3 region has the DNA TGCGCCAGCAGCTTAAGGGGATCGGGTGAAAAACTGTTTTTT. As protein: CASSLRGSGEKLFF.

This clone was seen only once. The chain links TRBV6-5 to TRBJ2-7, with 8 positions matching TRBD2. CDR3 size: 14 residues. V lost 6 bases to trimming and J lost 7 bases; unmatched junction nucleotides: 11. Germline CDR1 and CDR2: MNHEY and SVGAGI. DNA for the CDR3: TGTGCCAGCAGAGCGACTAGCGCCTCCTTAGAGCAGTACTTC. Protein product: CASRATSASLEQYF.

The gene calls are TRBV11-2 and TRBJ1-1; 7 bases fit TRBD1. Germline CDR1 and CDR2: SGHAT and FQNNGV. This CDR3 has 15 amino acids. Losses at the gene ends were 6 bases for V and 6 bases for J; bases not matched to a gene: 13. CDR3 protein: CASRGGQGEVAEAFF. The CDR3 nucleotides read TGTGCCAGCAGGGGCGGCCAGGGGGAGGTCGCTGAAGCTTTCTTT.

The chain uses TRBV9 and TRBJ2-3, with 12 positions matching TRBD2. The germline V gene has CDR1 SGDLS and CDR2 YYNGEE. V lost 3 bases, J lost 4 bases, and 15 bases stayed unmatched. The CDR3 runs to 19 residues. CDR3 loop: CASSAKLTSGRGFADTQYF. In DNA, the CDR3 is TGTGCCAGCAGCGCTAAGCTGACTAGCGGGAGAGGGTTCGCAGATACGCAGTATTTT.

This chain joins TRBV24-1 and TRBJ1-2; 8 bases line up with TRBD1. Germline loops: CDR1 KGHDR, CDR2 SFDVKD. With V trimmed by 3 bases and J by 8 bases, 4 bases remained unmatched. There are 13 residues in the CDR3. The CDR3 region has the DNA TGTGCCACCAGTGATGAATCAGGGGGCGGCTACACCTTC. Translation gives CATSDESGGGYTF.